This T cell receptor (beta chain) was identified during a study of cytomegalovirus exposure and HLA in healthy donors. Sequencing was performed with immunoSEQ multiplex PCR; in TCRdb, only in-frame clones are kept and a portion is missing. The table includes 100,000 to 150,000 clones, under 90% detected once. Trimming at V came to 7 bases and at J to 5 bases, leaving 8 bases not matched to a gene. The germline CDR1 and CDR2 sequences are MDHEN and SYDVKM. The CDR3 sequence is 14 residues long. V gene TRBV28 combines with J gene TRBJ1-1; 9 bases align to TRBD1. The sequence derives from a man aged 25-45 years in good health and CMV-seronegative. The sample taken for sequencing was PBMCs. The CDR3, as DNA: TGTGCCAGCACCTCGGGACAGGGCTGGACTGAAGCTTTCTTT. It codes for CASTSGQGWTEAFF.